Listed below are T cell receptor beta chains from one sample, sequenced in a study of CD8 T cells in Susac syndrome. TCRdb passed the immunoSEQ multiplex PCR reads through MiXCR, listing each CDR3 protein once. The repertoire holds approximately 46,000 distinct CDR3 sequences, with 80% to 95% as singletons. Sequencing used CD8+ T cells from PBMCs. The source of these receptors is a human donor in good health. The CDR3 runs from the conserved cysteine through the conserved F or W. A D gene is named only where the DNA matches it firmly. Not every row has a clone size; where given, it reads once, few, many or a size class.

d_gene	v_gene	j_gene	abundance	CDR3aa	CDR3nt
TRBD1	TRBV13	TRBJ1-1	.	CASSSGQGRAEAFF	TGTGCCAGCAGCTCGGGACAGGGAAGGGCTGAAGCTTTCTTT
.	TRBV25-1	TRBJ2-7	.	CASSDLRTVSEQYF	TGTGCCAGCAGTGATCTCCGGACGGTATCTGAGCAGTACTTC
.	TRBV21-1	TRBJ2-7	.	CASSKGRIGSYEQYF	TGTGCCAGCAGCAAAGGAAGGATAGGCTCCTACGAGCAGTACTTC
.	TRBV2	TRBJ1-2	.	CASSAGVGYTF	TGTGCCAGCAGTGCAGGCGTTGGCTACACCTTC
TRBD1	TRBV10-3	TRBJ1-1	.	CAISAGTGDTEAFF	TGTGCCATCAGTGCAGGGACAGGGGACACTGAAGCTTTCTTT
TRBD2	TRBV9	TRBJ2-7	.	CASSVAASGSSYEQYF	TGTGCCAGCAGCGTAGCTGCTAGCGGGAGCTCCTACGAGCAGTACTTC
.	TRBV7-9	TRBJ2-2	.	CASSFRRSGTGELFF	TGTGCCAGCAGCTTCCGTAGATCGGGCACCGGGGAGCTGTTTTTT
.	TRBV27	TRBJ2-7	once	CASSLFRGFYEQYF	TGTGCCAGCAGTTTATTTAGGGGGTTCTACGAGCAGTACTTC
.	TRBV7-9	TRBJ1-1	.	CASSSTRRGLNTEAFF	TGTGCCAGCAGCTCTACCCGCCGGGGTCTAAACACTGAAGCTTTCTTT
.	TRBV30	TRBJ2-7	.	CAWSVSAGEQYF	TGTGCCTGGAGTGTATCCGCCGGGGAGCAGTACTTC
TRBD2	TRBV7-6	TRBJ2-7	.	CASTPGGSYEQYF	TGTGCCAGCACCCCGGGGGGGAGCTACGAGCAGTACTTC
TRBD2	TRBV7-9	TRBJ2-7	.	CASSYPPGLEDYEQYF	TGTGCCAGCAGCTACCCACCGGGACTAGAAGACTACGAGCAGTACTTC
TRBD1	TRBV29-1	TRBJ1-1	once	CSVAQRGDRLNTEAFF	TGCAGCGTTGCCCAAAGAGGGGACAGATTGAACACTGAAGCTTTCTTT
TRBD2	TRBV20-1	TRBJ2-5	.	CSAIPTSGSEETQYF	TGCAGTGCCATCCCGACTAGCGGGAGTGAAGAGACCCAGTACTTC
.	TRBV19	TRBJ1-2	.	CASSIHLNYGYTF	TGTGCCAGTAGTATCCACCTAAACTATGGCTACACCTTC
TRBD2	TRBV19	TRBJ2-5	.	CASSTLAGGLNQETQYF	TGTGCCAGTAGTACACTAGCGGGAGGCCTGAACCAAGAGACCCAGTACTTC
.	TRBV7-9	TRBJ2-2	.	CASSLVVSSTGELFF	TGTGCCAGCAGCTTAGTGGTTAGCAGCACCGGGGAGCTGTTTTTT
TRBD1	TRBV20-1	TRBJ2-3	.	CSARDSDRVSDTQYF	TGCAGTGCTAGAGATTCAGACAGGGTGTCAGATACGCAGTATTTT
.	TRBV7-6	TRBJ1-2	once	CASSLNEQGPYGYTF	TGTGCCAGCAGCTTAAACGAACAGGGCCCGTATGGCTACACCTTC
.	TRBV29-1	TRBJ2-4	.	CSVVATSGNIQYF	TGCAGCGTTGTTGCGACTTCGGGAAACATTCAGTACTTC
.	TRBV6-5	TRBJ2-1	.	CASSYSQGKPLGEQFF	TGTGCCAGCAGTTACAGCCAGGGGAAACCCTTAGGTGAGCAGTTCTTC
.	TRBV13	TRBJ2-5	.	CASSLGTSQETQYF	TGTGCCAGCAGCTTAGGGACTAGTCAAGAGACCCAGTACTTC
.	TRBV24-1	TRBJ2-7	.	CATPSGRAPFSYEQYF	.
.	TRBV9	TRBJ2-2	once	CASSVGSSNTGELFF	TGTGCCAGCAGCGTAGGTAGCTCGAACACCGGGGAGCTGTTTTTT
TRBD2	TRBV12-3/TRBV12-4	TRBJ2-2	.	CASSSLAGGTGELFF	TGTGCCAGCAGTTCACTAGCGGGAGGAACCGGGGAGCTGTTTTTT
.	TRBV3-1	TRBJ2-2	.	CASSQGWGHPELFF	TGTGCCAGCAGTCAGGGATGGGGCCACCCGGAGCTGTTTTTT
TRBD1	TRBV27	TRBJ2-1	.	CASTQGTGPHEQFF	TGTGCCAGCACTCAAGGGACAGGTCCGCATGAGCAGTTCTTC
TRBD2	TRBV29-1	TRBJ2-7	.	CSVEDRGDRYEQYF	TGCAGCGTTGAAGATCGGGGGGACCGCTACGAGCAGTACTTC
.	TRBV14	TRBJ2-3	.	CASSQDFSTDTQYF	TGTGCCAGCAGCCAGGACTTTTCCACAGATACGCAGTATTTT
.	TRBV19	TRBJ2-3	.	CASSIEARNTDTQYF	TGTGCCAGTAGTATAGAGGCTCGCAACACAGATACGCAGTATTTT
.	TRBV14	TRBJ2-6	.	CASSQDNSGANVLTF	TGTGCCAGCAGCCAAGACAACTCTGGGGCCAACGTCCTGACTTTC
.	TRBV19	TRBJ1-2	once	CASSIATGTNYGYTF	TGTGCCAGTAGTATAGCTACAGGAACTAACTATGGCTACACCTTC